Listed below are T cell receptor beta chains from one sample, sequenced in a study of CD8 T cells in Susac syndrome. TCRdb re-analysed the immunoSEQ multiplex PCR reads in MiXCR, keeping a single row per CDR3 protein. The top ten hold around 0.093% of the sample, which has approximately 180,000 distinct CDR3 sequences, under 97% seen once. Sequencing was performed on CD4+ T cells from PBMCs. The source of these receptors is a human donor with multiple sclerosis. Both conserved end residues are part of each CDR3. The D gene is left open where the match is weak. Some rows mark clone size as missing; the rest say once, few, many or name a class of expanded clone.

D gene: NA
J gene: TRBJ2-5
V gene: TRBV25-1
clone size: NA
CDR3 DNA: TGTGCCAGCAGTGCCCAGGAAGGGTTAGAGACCCAGTACTTC
CDR3 protein: CASSAQEGLETQYF

D gene: NA
J gene: TRBJ1-6
V gene: TRBV20-1
clone size: NA
CDR3 DNA: TGCAGTGCTAGCACGGGAAATTCACCCCTCCACTTT
CDR3 protein: CSASTGNSPLHF

D gene: NA
J gene: TRBJ1-1
V gene: TRBV29-1
clone size: once
CDR3 DNA: TGCAGCGGAATCAACAGGGTGAACACTGAAGCTTTCTTT
CDR3 protein: CSGINRVNTEAFF

D gene: NA
J gene: TRBJ1-1
V gene: TRBV3-1
clone size: NA
CDR3 DNA: TGTGCCAGCAGCGTTGGGACTGAAGCTTTCTTT
CDR3 protein: CASSVGTEAFF

D gene: TRBD1
J gene: TRBJ1-6
V gene: TRBV27
clone size: NA
CDR3 DNA: TGTGCCAGCAGTCCCGGACAGGGAGACTCACCCCTCCACTTT
CDR3 protein: CASSPGQGDSPLHF

D gene: TRBD1
J gene: TRBJ2-2
V gene: TRBV5-4
clone size: NA
CDR3 DNA: TGTGCCAGCAGCGCACCGGGACAGGTGAACACCGGGGAGCTGTTTTTT
CDR3 protein: CASSAPGQVNTGELFF

D gene: NA
J gene: TRBJ1-5
V gene: TRBV30
clone size: once
CDR3 DNA: TGTGCCTGGAGTGTGGGTGGGGGCGTTCAGCCCCAGCATTTT
CDR3 protein: CAWSVGGGVQPQHF

D gene: TRBD1
J gene: TRBJ2-7
V gene: TRBV6-5
clone size: NA
CDR3 DNA: TGTGCCAGCAGTTACTCAGGGGACAGGTACGAGCAGTACTTC
CDR3 protein: CASSYSGDRYEQYF

D gene: NA
J gene: TRBJ2-5
V gene: TRBV3-1
clone size: NA
CDR3 DNA: TGTGCCAGCAGCCAAGAGGAGGAGACCCAGTACTTC
CDR3 protein: CASSQEEETQYF

D gene: NA
J gene: TRBJ2-3
V gene: TRBV6-2/TRBV6-3
clone size: NA
CDR3 DNA: TGTGCCAGCAGGGAGACTATAGGCACGCAGTATTTT
CDR3 protein: CASRETIGTQYF

D gene: TRBD1
J gene: TRBJ1-2
V gene: TRBV30
clone size: NA
CDR3 DNA: TGTGCCTGGAGTGCGCGGGACAGTTTTCGCACCTTC
CDR3 protein: CAWSARDSFRTF

D gene: TRBD1
J gene: TRBJ2-2
V gene: TRBV6-5
clone size: once
CDR3 DNA: TGTGCCAGCAGTTACTCACCAGGGGGCTACCCTAATACCGGGGAGCTGTTTTTT
CDR3 protein: CASSYSPGGYPNTGELFF

D gene: NA
J gene: TRBJ2-3
V gene: TRBV30
clone size: NA
CDR3 DNA: TGTGCCCGGACTACGGGCTTCAAGGCGGCAGATACGCAGTATTTT
CDR3 protein: CARTTGFKAADTQYF

D gene: NA
J gene: TRBJ2-5
V gene: TRBV12-3/TRBV12-4
clone size: NA
CDR3 DNA: TGTGCCAGCAGTTGGATCGCGAGGGCGCAGGAGACCCAGTACTTC
CDR3 protein: CASSWIARAQETQYF

D gene: NA
J gene: TRBJ1-1
V gene: TRBV2
clone size: NA
CDR3 DNA: TGTGCCAGCAGTGTGGCCCCCGGAACTGAAGCTTTCTTT
CDR3 protein: CASSVAPGTEAFF

D gene: TRBD1
J gene: TRBJ1-5
V gene: TRBV12-3/TRBV12-4
clone size: NA
CDR3 DNA: TGTGCCAGCACCGCGGACAGGGCGAGGGAAAATCAGCCCCAGCATTTT
CDR3 protein: CASTADRARENQPQHF

D gene: NA
J gene: TRBJ2-7
V gene: TRBV29-1
clone size: NA
CDR3 DNA: TGCAGCGGTGGACACCCGATCGGTGAGCAGTACTTC
CDR3 protein: CSGGHPIGEQYF